Each of the 19 T cell receptor beta chains below was sequenced from the same sample in a study of identifying expanded T cells in peripheral blood. Sequencing used immunoSEQ multiplex PCR; TCRdb keeps in-frame clones, though not all of them. The sample lists about 85,000 clones, approximately 90% occurring once. Specimen: blood. All receptors derive from a person aged 18 to 70 in good health.

The chain recombines TRBV28 with TRBJ2-6, with D possibly matching TRBD2 (6 bases). Germline V gene sequence: CDR1 MDHEN, CDR2 SYDVKM. The CDR3 loop spans 16 amino acids. Trimming took off 2 bases at V and 1 base at J, with 9 bases between the two ends. The CDR3: CASSLGGTSGANVLTF. CDR3 in DNA: TGTGCCAGCAGTTTAGGAGGGACTTCTGGGGCCAACGTCCTGACTTTC.

CDR3 region: CASTGTGNQPQHF. For the CDR3, the DNA is TGTGCCAGCACCGGGACGGGAAATCAGCCCCAGCATTTT. The rearrangement links TRBV2 to TRBJ1-5, with D maybe TRBD1 (5 bases). V dropped 7 bases and J dropped 4 bases, with 11 bases sitting between them. Germline assignment: CDR1 SNHLY and CDR2 FYNNEI. The CDR3 has 13 residues.

CDR3 DNA sequence: TGTGCCAGCAGCTTGGCCAGGGCAGTAACGCCCCAGCATTTT. Encoded protein: CASSLARAVTPQHF. The chain has TRBV5-6 and TRBJ1-5, with D possibly being TRBD1 (5 bases). Germline CDR1 is SGHDT and CDR2 is YYEEEE. The CDR3 covers 14 residues. Trimming took off 0 bases at V and 9 bases at J, with 13 bases between the two ends.

CDR3 in DNA: TGTGCCAGCAGTGCCCAAACTTCTCAGGGAGGACAGAGGAGAAACTTCACAGATACGCAGTATTTT. It yields the protein CASSAQTSQGGQRRNFTDTQYF. The V and J genes are TRBV21-1 and TRBJ2-3. TRBV21-1 is given as a pseudogene. The CDR3 totals 22 residues.

The chain recombines TRBV5-1 with TRBJ2-1, with TRBD2 identical over 10 bases. This CDR3 contains 15 residues. The ends lost 0 bases at V and 6 bases at J; junction bases unmatched: 3. Germline V CDR1 and CDR2: SGHRS, YFSETQ. The CDR3 DNA follows: TGCGCCAGCAGCTTGGGTAGCGGGGGGTTCAATGAGCAGTTCTTC. Its translation is CASSLGSGGFNEQFF. Drawing the rest from reference TRBV5-1 and TRBJ2-1, the complete variable domain is KAGVTQTPRYLIKTRGQQVTLSCSPISGHRSVSWYQQTPGQGLQFLFEYFSETQRNKGNFPGRFSGRQFSNSRSEMNVSTLELGDSALYLCASSLGSGGFNEQFFGPGTRLTVL.

This chain joins TRBV5-6 and TRBJ2-7; D gene ambiguous. Trimming shortened V by 0 bases and J by 2 bases, and 12 bases separated the two germline ends. This CDR3 contains 15 residues. Germline V gene sequence: CDR1 SGHDT, CDR2 YYEEEE. The CDR3 sequence is CASSLAGRSAYEQYF. DNA for the CDR3: TGTGCCAGCAGCTTGGCGGGCCGATCGGCCTACGAGCAGTACTTC.

The chain carries TRBV5-1 and TRBJ2-3; tentative D call: TRBD2 (5 bases). Germline V gives CDR1 SGHRS, CDR2 YFSETQ. Trimming shortened V by 4 bases and J by 3 bases, and 12 bases separated the two germline ends. There are 14 residues in the CDR3. The chain's CDR3 is CASSRDGSTDTQYF. CDR3 nucleotide sequence: TGCGCCAGCAGCCGGGATGGGTCTACAGATACGCAGTATTTT. The complete variable domain, with remaining parts taken from reference TRBV5-1 and TRBJ2-3, reads KAGVTQTPRYLIKTRGQQVTLSCSPISGHRSVSWYQQTPGQGLQFLFEYFSETQRNKGNFPGRFSGRQFSNSRSEMNVSTLELGDSALYLCASSRDGSTDTQYFGPGTRLTVL.

The chain links TRBV5-8 to TRBJ1-1; D unresolved. This CDR3 region has 12 residues. V was shortened by 3 bases and J by 4 bases, with 7 bases between the two germline ends. Germline V gene sequence: CDR1 SGHTS, CDR2 YDEGEE. The CDR3 DNA is TGTGCCAGCAGCTGGGCGGGCACTGAAGCTTTCTTT. Protein: CASSWAGTEAFF. The variable domain in full, completed from reference TRBV5-8 and TRBJ1-1, reads EAGVTQSPTHLIKTRGQQATLRCSPISGHTSVYWYQQALGLGLQFLLWYDEGEERNRGNFPPRFSGRQFPNYSSELNVNALELEDSALYLCASSWAGTEAFFGQGTRLTVV.

This chain uses TRBV5-1 with TRBJ2-7; D tentatively reads TRBD1 or TRBD2 (5 bases each). V shed 4 bases and J shed 2 bases, with 13 bases lying between them. From germline, CDR1 is SGHRS and CDR2 YFSETQ. The CDR3 length is 14 residues. CDR3 nucleotides: TGCGCCAGCAGCCCGACAGTGACTACCTACGAGCAGTACTTC. It yields the protein CASSPTVTTYEQYF.

The chain combines TRBV6-5 with TRBJ1-2; the D is unclear. Trimming shortened V by 4 bases and J by 5 bases, and 8 bases separated the two germline ends. The germline V gene has CDR1 MNHEY and CDR2 SVGAGI. The CDR3 runs 12 residues. The CDR3 loop is CASSSKQYGYTF. Written as DNA, the CDR3 is TGTGCCAGCAGTTCAAAGCAATATGGCTACACCTTC.

The chain links TRBV28 to TRBJ2-3, with D possibly TRBD1 on 5 matching bases. The germline V gene has CDR1 MDHEN and CDR2 SYDVKM. Trimming removed 6 bases at V and 10 bases at J, with 11 bases between. The CDR3 covers 11 residues. The CDR3, as DNA: TGTGCCAGCAGGTCCAGGGTCGCGCAGTATTTT. Translated: CASRSRVAQYF.

The J gene is TRBJ1-2, the V gene TRBV5-1; D gene uncertain. V lost 0 bases and J 3 bases, leaving 9 bases between the germline ends. The CDR3 runs to 14 residues. The V gene's germline CDR1 is SGHRS and CDR2 YFSETQ. Here the CDR3 DNA reads TGCGCCAGCAGCTTGGGGCCGACGCACTATGGCTACACCTTC. Translating it yields CASSLGPTHYGYTF.

This rearrangement joins TRBV7-2 to TRBJ2-3; D tentatively fits TRBD1 or TRBD2 (6 bases each). The CDR3 spans 15 residues. V was trimmed by 3 bases and J by 3 bases, leaving 13 bases between them. From germline, CDR1 is SGHTA and CDR2 FQGNSA. This chain's CDR3 is CASSLRGAFTDTQYF. In nucleotides, the CDR3 is TGTGCCAGCAGCTTGAGGGGGGCCTTTACAGATACGCAGTATTTT.

This chain uses TRBV2 with TRBJ2-5; 7 bases are shared with TRBD1. With 6 bases clipped from V and 2 bases from J, the junction kept 6 bases outside the gene matches. There are 14 residues in the CDR3. Germline lookup yields CDR1 SNHLY and CDR2 FYNNEI. DNA for the CDR3: TGTGCCAGCAGCTCTCGCAGGGGGCAAGAGACCCAGTACTTC. Protein sequence: CASSSRRGQETQYF.

This rearrangement joins TRBV5-1 to TRBJ2-2; tentative D call: TRBD1 (5 bases). The V end was cut by 0 bases, the J end by 1 base, with 7 bases between. CDR1 SGHRS and CDR2 YFSETQ come from the germline V gene. The CDR3 sequence is 15 residues long. CDR3 sequence reads: CASSLVQGNTGELFF. The CDR3 nucleotides are TGCGCCAGCAGCTTGGTTCAGGGGAACACCGGGGAGCTGTTTTTT.

CDR3 nucleotides: TGTGCCAGCAGCTTAGCAGTTTCGGGTAATGAGCAGTTCTTC. This codes for CASSLAVSGNEQFF. The chain links TRBV7-2 to TRBJ2-1; no reliable D call. The germline V and J ends were trimmed by 0 bases and 7 bases, with 10 bases remaining between them. Germline V gene sequence: CDR1 SGHTA, CDR2 FQGNSA. This CDR3 has 14 residues.

The chain has TRBV12-5 and TRBJ2-5; weak D call: TRBD2 (5 bases). CDR1 and CDR2 (germline): LGHNT, FRNRAP. Trimming cost V 6 bases and J 4 bases, with 15 bases left between them. The CDR3 totals 14 residues. The CDR3 DNA reads TGTGCTAGTGGCCCCGGGAATCACCGAGAGACCCAGTACTTC. The encoded protein is CASGPGNHRETQYF.

The chain joins TRBV7-8 to TRBJ2-7; D gene ambiguous. The CDR3 is made up of 14 amino acids. V dropped 5 bases and J dropped 0 bases, with 11 bases sitting between them. Germline CDR1 is SGHVS and CDR2 is FQNEAQ. This chain's CDR3 is CASSPRSNSYEQYF. CDR3 sequence (DNA): TGTGCCAGCAGCCCCCGCTCAAACTCCTACGAGCAGTACTTC.

The rearrangement joins TRBV19 to TRBJ1-2, with D possibly being TRBD1 (5 bases). Per the germline V gene, CDR1 is LNHDA and CDR2 is SQIVND (reference sequence). V lost 5 bases and J 0 bases, leaving 10 bases between the germline ends. This CDR3 contains 14 residues. The DNA of the CDR3 is TGTGCCAGTAGTGTCCAGGGCGCTAACTATGGCTACACCTTC. This sequence encodes CASSVQGANYGYTF.